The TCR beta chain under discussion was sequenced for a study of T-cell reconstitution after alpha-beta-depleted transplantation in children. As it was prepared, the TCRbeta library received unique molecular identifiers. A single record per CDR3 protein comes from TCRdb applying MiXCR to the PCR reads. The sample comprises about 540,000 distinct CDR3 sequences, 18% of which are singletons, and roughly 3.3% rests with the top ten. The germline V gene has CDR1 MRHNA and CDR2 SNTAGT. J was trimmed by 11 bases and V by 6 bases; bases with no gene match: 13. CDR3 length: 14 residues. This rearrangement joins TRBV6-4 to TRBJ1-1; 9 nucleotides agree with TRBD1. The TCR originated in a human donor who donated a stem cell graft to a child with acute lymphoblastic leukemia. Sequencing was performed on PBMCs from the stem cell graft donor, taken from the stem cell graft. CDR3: CASSETGTGILAFF. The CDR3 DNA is TGTGCCAGCAGCGAGACCGGGACAGGGATTCTCGCTTTCTTT.